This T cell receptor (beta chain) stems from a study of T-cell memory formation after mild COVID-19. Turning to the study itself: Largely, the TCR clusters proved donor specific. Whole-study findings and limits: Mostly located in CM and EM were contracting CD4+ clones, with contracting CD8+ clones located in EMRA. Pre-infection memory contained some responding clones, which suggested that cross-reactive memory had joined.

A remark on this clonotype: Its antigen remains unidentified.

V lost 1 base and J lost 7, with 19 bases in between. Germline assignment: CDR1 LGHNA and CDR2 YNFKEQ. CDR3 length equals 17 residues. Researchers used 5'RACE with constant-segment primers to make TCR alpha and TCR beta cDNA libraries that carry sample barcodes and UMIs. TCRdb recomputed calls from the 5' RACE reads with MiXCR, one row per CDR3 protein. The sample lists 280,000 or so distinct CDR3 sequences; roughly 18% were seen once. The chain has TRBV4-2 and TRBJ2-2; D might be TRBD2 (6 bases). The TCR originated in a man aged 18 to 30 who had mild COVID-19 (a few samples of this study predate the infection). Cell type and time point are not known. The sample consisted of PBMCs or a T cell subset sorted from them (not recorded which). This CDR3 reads CASSQGALARGSGELFF. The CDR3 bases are TGTGCCAGCAGCCAAGGGGCGCTAGCGAGGGGTAGCGGGGAGCTGTTTTTT.